These T cell receptor beta chains were read from a single sample in a study of long-term antiretroviral therapy in people with HIV. Method: immunoSEQ multiplex PCR; TCRdb's copy keeps in-frame clones and lacks some. The table has 25,000 to 35,000 clones, over 70% seen once. The input for sequencing was unsorted PBMCs, taken 3.1 years after starting antiretroviral therapy. These receptors were collected from a woman aged 45-59 years with HIV. Both conserved end residues are part of each CDR3. The D gene is left open where the match is weak. Rows give clone size only sometimes, using once, few, many, or a class for an expanded clone.

TRBJ1-6 | TRBD1 | few | TRBV29-1 | TGCAGCGTTTCCTCCGGGACAGTGGGTTCACCCCTCCACTTT | CSVSSGTVGSPLHF
TRBJ2-3 | - | - | TRBV4-1 | TGCGCCAGCAGCCAAGATCATCGGGATACGCAGTATTTT | CASSQDHRDTQYF
TRBJ2-7 | - | - | TRBV6-6 | TGTGCCAGCAGTCCTGATATACTAGCCTACGAGCAGTACTTC | CASSPDILAYEQYF
TRBJ1-5 | - | - | TRBV19 | TGTGCCAGTAGTACCAGGGGCGATCAGCCCCAGCATTTT | CASSTRGDQPQHF
TRBJ1-2 | TRBD1 | - | TRBV6-1 | TGTGCCAGCAACCCGGGACAGCTTTCCGGCTACACCTTC | CASNPGQLSGYTF
TRBJ2-1 | - | - | TRBV7-9 | TGTGCCAGCAGCTTACTAGTCCAAGGCAATGAGCAGTTCTTC | CASSLLVQGNEQFF
TRBJ2-1 | - | - | TRBV7-9 | TGTGCCAGCAGCTCCATGGCCCGAGGCAGGAAATCTTACAATGAGCAGTTCTTC | CASSSMARGRKSYNEQFF
TRBJ2-1 | - | - | TRBV6-1 | TGTGCCAGCCGAGGGAGGGGGGGCTTGAATGAGCAGTTCTTC | CASRGRGGLNEQFF
TRBJ2-3 | - | - | TRBV6-1 | TGTGCCAGCAGTGACAGTAGGAGGGCCTCCCTAGATACGCAGTATTTT | CASSDSRRASLDTQYF
TRBJ2-1 | - | - | TRBV14 | TGTGCCAGCAGCCAACCGCGGATGAGAGCCAATGAGCAGTTCTTC | CASSQPRMRANEQFF
TRBJ2-3 | - | - | TRBV11-1 | TGTGCCAGCAGCCCTGCTCTTAGGGATACGCAGTATTTT | CASSPALRDTQYF
TRBJ2-7 | - | once | TRBV5-4 | TGTGCCAGCAGCTTGGCCGGGACACTTTACGAGCAGTACTTC | CASSLAGTLYEQYF
TRBJ2-4 | - | - | TRBV19 | TGTGCCAGTAGTAATGGGGACCTAGCCAAAAACATTCAGTACTTC | CASSNGDLAKNIQYF
TRBJ2-7 | TRBD1 | - | TRBV5-1 | TGCGCCAGCAGCCTGGACAGGGGGGACTACGAGCAGTACTTC | CASSLDRGDYEQYF
TRBJ2-5 | - | - | TRBV6-6 | TGTGCCAGCAGTTGGGATATAGGGGCGGAGACCCAGTACTTC | CASSWDIGAETQYF
TRBJ2-3 | - | - | TRBV5-1 | TGCGCCAGCAGCCCTCCCGGAACTAGCACAGATACGCAGTATTTT | CASSPPGTSTDTQYF
TRBJ2-3 | - | once | TRBV5-1 | TGCGCCAGCAGCCCGAGCCCCGTGGGGCCAGATACGCAGTATTTT | CASSPSPVGPDTQYF
TRBJ2-1 | - | - | TRBV6-6 | TGTGCCAGCACCCGGGGAAGTAATGAGCAGTTCTTC | CASTRGSNEQFF
TRBJ1-2 | TRBD1 | - | TRBV28 | TGTGCCAGCACTCCCTCTGGGGGGACAGCACCCTATGGCTACACCTTC | CASTPSGGTAPYGYTF
TRBJ1-5 | TRBD1 | - | TRBV7-2 | TGTGCCAGCAGCTGGGACAGCTATCAGCCCCAGCATTTT | CASSWDSYQPQHF
TRBJ2-6 | - | once | TRBV5-1 | TGCGCCAGCAGCTTGGAGGCGGGCGGGGCCAACGTCCTGACTTTC | CASSLEAGGANVLTF
TRBJ2-1 | - | - | TRBV27 | TGTGCCAGCAGTTTCAGGGGTGGTAACTACAATGAGCAGTTCTTC | CASSFRGGNYNEQFF
TRBJ1-4 | - | few | TRBV5-1 | TGCGCCAGCAGCTTGGAGAGTGCAACTAATGAAAAACTGTTTTTT | CASSLESATNEKLFF
TRBJ2-3 | - | - | TRBV7-8 | TGTGCCAGCAGCTCACGGGAAACTCAGTATTTT | CASSSRETQYF
TRBJ2-3 | - | - | TRBV9 | TGTGCCAGCAGCGTAGGTCTAGCCATTACCACAGATACGCAGTATTTT | CASSVGLAITTDTQYF
TRBJ2-5 | - | - | TRBV2 | TGTGCCAGCAAGGGGGGGTACCAAGAGACCCAGTACTTC | CASKGGYQETQYF
TRBJ2-7 | - | few | TRBV10-1 | TGCGCCAGCAGTGAAAATACCCACGAGCAGTACTTC | CASSENTHEQYF
TRBJ2-1 | TRBD2 | - | TRBV11-2 | TGTGCCAGCAGCTTAGTGTCTACTGGCGGGGGGCGGGGTTACAATGAGCAGTTCTTC | CASSLVSTGGGRGYNEQFF
TRBJ2-1 | TRBD1 | few | TRBV27 | TGTGCCAGCAGTTTGGGGACAGGGATCGCGGATGAGCAGTTCTTC | CASSLGTGIADEQFF
TRBJ1-5 | TRBD1 | - | TRBV29-1 | TGCAGCGTTGTAGAGGACAGGGGTGGCAATCAGCCCCAGCATTTT | CSVVEDRGGNQPQHF
TRBJ1-2 | - | - | TRBV10-2 | TGCGCCAGCAGTATTTCAGGGGCAGGGGACTATGGCTACACCTTC | CASSISGAGDYGYTF
TRBJ2-7 | TRBD1 | - | TRBV7-2 | TGTGCCAGCAGCCCTCGACCGGGACAGGGAGGAGCGGGGACCTACGAGCAGTACTTC | CASSPRPGQGGAGTYEQYF
TRBJ2-1 | TRBD2 | - | TRBV29-1 | TGCAGCGTTGAAGGAGGACTAGCGGGTCACAATGAGCAGTTCTTC | CSVEGGLAGHNEQFF
TRBJ2-5 | - | - | TRBV7-6 | TGTGCCAGCAGCTTAGAGTTGAAAAGGGCCCAAGAGACCCAGTACTTC | CASSLELKRAQETQYF
TRBJ2-2 | TRBD1 | - | TRBV2 | TGTGCCAGCAGTGAATGGGAATCTGGGGACAGGGCCTCGAACACCGGGGAGCTGTTTTTT | CASSEWESGDRASNTGELFF
TRBJ1-5 | - | - | TRBV4-1 | TGCGCCAGCAGCCTCGGGTCAGTTTGGGGGCCCCAGCATTTT | CASSLGSVWGPQHF
TRBJ1-4 | TRBD1 | - | TRBV19 | TGTGCCAGTAGTACAGGGGGTACTAATGAAAAACTGTTTTTT | CASSTGGTNEKLFF
TRBJ2-7 | - | - | TRBV10-2 | TGCGCCAGCAGTGACTCCTACGAGCAGTACTTC | CASSDSYEQYF
TRBJ1-4 | TRBD1 | - | TRBV7-9 | TGTGCCAGCAGCTTAGACAGGGGCCGGTCGAAACTGTTTTTT | CASSLDRGRSKLFF
TRBJ1-5 | - | - | TRBV7-3 | TGTGCCAGCAGCAACGGGACGGCCCGTTATCAGCCCCAGCATTTT | CASSNGTARYQPQHF
TRBJ2-5 | TRBD2 | once | TRBV9 | TGTGCCAGCAGCGAGAGCGGGGGGGCCGGAGAGACCCAGTACTTC | CASSESGGAGETQYF
TRBJ1-5 | - | once | TRBV10-3 | TGTGCCATCGGGGAGGGGGGTCAGCCCCAGCATTTT | CAIGEGGQPQHF